The 5 T cell receptor beta chains below were found in one sample sequenced in a study of T cells in Graves' hyperthyroidism and ophthalmopathy. RNA transcripts were the template for amplifying TCR beta CDR3 regions. Using the HTBI primer set, a first-round RT-PCR was run on the TCR CDR3. Via MiXCR, TCRdb re-called the multiplex PCR reads, giving one row per CDR3 protein. The sample carries 250,000 to 300,000 distinct CDR3 sequences, less than 15% recorded once. Sequenced input: blood. These receptors came from a woman aged 25 to 39 with Graves' hyperthyroidism that later progressed to Graves' ophthalmopathy.

This clonotype was observed many times. The V gene is TRBV30, the J gene TRBJ2-2; perhaps D is TRBD1 or TRBD2 (5 bases each). Germline-derived CDR1 and CDR2 are GTSNPN and SVGIG (reference sequence). V was clipped by 3 bases and J by 4 bases, with 15 bases between them. CDR3 length: 15 residues. The CDR3 DNA sequence: TGTGCCTGGAGCCCCCGGGGCCGCTCCACCGGGGAGCTGTTTTTT. Encoded protein: CAWSPRGRSTGELFF.

This clonotype was seen at least ten times. The rearrangement links TRBV15 to TRBJ2-7, with 7 nucleotides matching TRBD1. The CDR3 sequence is 15 residues long. CDR1 is LNHNV and CDR2 is YYDKDF in the germline V gene (reference sequence). J lost 0 bases, V lost 5 bases, and 7 bases had no gene match. CDR3 in DNA: TGTGCCACCAGCGTCGACCGGGACAGCTCCTACGAGCAGTACTTC. It codes for CATSVDRDSSYEQYF. The full variable domain, its missing parts supplied by reference TRBV15 and TRBJ2-7, is DAMVIQNPRYQVTQFGKPVTLSCSQTLNHNVMYWYQQKSSQAPKLLFHYYDKDFNNEADTPDNFQSRRPNTSFCFLDIRSPGLGDTAMYLCATSVDRDSSYEQYFGPGTRLTVT.

The table lists this clonotype with a few counts. This sequence joins TRBV10-1 and TRBJ2-3; the match to TRBD2 covers 9 bases. The CDR3 covers 14 residues. In germline, CDR1 is WNHNN, CDR2 SYGVQD (reference sequence). V lost 10 bases, J lost 6 bases, and 11 bases stayed unmatched. The CDR3 coding sequence is TGCGCCATCCCCTTAGCGGGAGAGGGTGATACGCAGTATTTT. Protein sequence: CAIPLAGEGDTQYF.

This clonotype was recorded a few times. The V call is TRBV5-6, the J call TRBJ2-1; D remains ambiguous. Trimming stripped 1 base from V and 12 bases from J, with 8 bases between. Germline assignment: CDR1 SGHDT and CDR2 YYEEEE. There are 11 residues in the CDR3. The CDR3 spells CASSLSRVQFF. CDR3 nucleotides: TGTGCCAGCAGCTTGTCTCGGGTGCAGTTCTTC. The whole variable domain, filled in from reference TRBV5-6 and TRBJ2-1, reads DAGVTQSPTHLIKTRGQQVTLRCSPKSGHDTVSWYQQALGQGPQFIFQYYEEEERQRGNFPDRFSGHQFPNYSSELNVNALLLGDSALYLCASSLSRVQFFGPGTRLTVL.

This chain uses TRBV7-6 with TRBJ2-5; D gene uncertain. CDR1 is SGHVS, CDR2 FNYEAQ, per germline. The length of the CDR3 is 14 residues. V was clipped by 3 bases and J by 0 bases, with 8 bases between them. Written as DNA, the CDR3 is TGTGCCAGCAGCTTGGGTGGCTACCAAGAGACCCAGTACTTC. Translating gives CASSLGGYQETQYF.